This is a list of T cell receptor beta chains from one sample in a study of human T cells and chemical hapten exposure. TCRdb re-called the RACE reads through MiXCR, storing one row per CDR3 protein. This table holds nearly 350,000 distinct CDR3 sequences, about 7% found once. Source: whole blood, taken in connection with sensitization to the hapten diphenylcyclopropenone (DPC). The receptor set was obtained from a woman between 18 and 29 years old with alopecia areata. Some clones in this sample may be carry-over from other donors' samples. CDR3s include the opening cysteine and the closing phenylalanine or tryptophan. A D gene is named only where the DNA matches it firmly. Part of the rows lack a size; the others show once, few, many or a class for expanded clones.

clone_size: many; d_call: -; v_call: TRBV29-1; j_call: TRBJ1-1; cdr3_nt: TGCAGCGTTGAATACGCAGGGATGGAGCCCACTGAAGCTTTCTTT; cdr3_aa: CSVEYAGMEPTEAFF
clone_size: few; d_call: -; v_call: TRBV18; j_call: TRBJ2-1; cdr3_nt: TGTGCCAGCTCACCACCCTCCGGAGGCGATGAGCAGTTCTTC; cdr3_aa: CASSPPSGGDEQFF
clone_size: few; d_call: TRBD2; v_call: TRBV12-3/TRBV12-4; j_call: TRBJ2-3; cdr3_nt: TGTGCCAGCGGGTCTAGCGGGGGCTACACAGATACGCAGTATTTT; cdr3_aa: CASGSSGGYTDTQYF
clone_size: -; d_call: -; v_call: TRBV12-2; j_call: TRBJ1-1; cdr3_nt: TGTGCAGCCCAAGTTTGGGGAGGTATGAACACTGAAGCTTTCTTT; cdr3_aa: CAAQVWGGMNTEAFF
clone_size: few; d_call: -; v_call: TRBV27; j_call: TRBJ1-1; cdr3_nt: TGTGCCAGCGGGGTCGAGGTCACAAACACTGAAGCTTTCTTT; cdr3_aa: CASGVEVTNTEAFF
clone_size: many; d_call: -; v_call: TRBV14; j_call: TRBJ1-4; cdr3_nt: TGTGCCAGCAGCTCCCGTGGGGGTCCTGGGGAAAAACTGTTTTTT; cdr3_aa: CASSSRGGPGEKLFF
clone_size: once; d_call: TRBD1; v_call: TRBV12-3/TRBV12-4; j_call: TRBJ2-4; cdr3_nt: TGTGCCAGCAGTTCCCCCCCTGACAGGGTCAAAAACATTCAGTACTTC; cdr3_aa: CASSSPPDRVKNIQYF
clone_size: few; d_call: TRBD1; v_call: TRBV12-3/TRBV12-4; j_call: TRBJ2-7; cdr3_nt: TGTGCCAGCAGTCCCCGAGGGACAGATAAGGAACACGAGCAGTACTTC; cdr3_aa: CASSPRGTDKEHEQYF
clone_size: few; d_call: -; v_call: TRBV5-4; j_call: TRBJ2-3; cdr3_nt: TGTGCCAGCAGCTTTCGACAGACTAGCACAGATACGCAGTATTTT; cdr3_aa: CASSFRQTSTDTQYF
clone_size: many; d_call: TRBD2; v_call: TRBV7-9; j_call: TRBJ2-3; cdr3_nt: TGTGCCAGCACCTTCAGCGGGGGGGCAGATACGCAGTATTTT; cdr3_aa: CASTFSGGADTQYF
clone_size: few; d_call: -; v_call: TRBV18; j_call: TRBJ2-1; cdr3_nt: TGTGCCAGCTCACCACCGAGCGGTAGGGCAGGAGACTACAATGAGCAGTTCTTC; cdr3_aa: CASSPPSGRAGDYNEQFF
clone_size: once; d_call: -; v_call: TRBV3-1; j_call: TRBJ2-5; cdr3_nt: TGTGCCGGCAGCCTCATAAGGATGGAGACCCAGTACTTC; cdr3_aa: CAGSLIRMETQYF
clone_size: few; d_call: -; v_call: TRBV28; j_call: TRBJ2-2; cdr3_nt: TGTGCCAGCAGTTTATCCCAGGGTGGGACGAACACCGGGGAGCTGTTTTTT; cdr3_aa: CASSLSQGGTNTGELFF
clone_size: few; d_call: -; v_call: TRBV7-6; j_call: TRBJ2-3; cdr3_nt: TGTGCCAGCAGCTCACAGGAGAGCACAGATACGCAGTATTTT; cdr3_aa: CASSSQESTDTQYF
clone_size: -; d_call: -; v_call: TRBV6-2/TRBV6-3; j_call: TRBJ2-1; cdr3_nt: TGTGCCAGCAGTTACCTGCCAGGTTCCTACAATGAGCAGTTCTTC; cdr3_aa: CASSYLPGSYNEQFF
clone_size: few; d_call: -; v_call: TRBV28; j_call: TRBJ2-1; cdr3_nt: TGTGCCAGCAAAAGCTCCTACAATGAGCAGTTCTTC; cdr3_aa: CASKSSYNEQFF
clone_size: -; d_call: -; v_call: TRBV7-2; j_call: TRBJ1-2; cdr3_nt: TGTGCCAGCAGCTCCCCCCGGCGGGGCAACTATGGCTACACCTTC; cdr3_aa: CASSSPRRGNYGYTF
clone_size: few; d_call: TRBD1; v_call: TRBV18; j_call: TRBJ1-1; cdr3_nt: TGTGCCAGCTCGCCCAACCGGGACAGGGTCACTGAAGCTTTCTTT; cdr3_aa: CASSPNRDRVTEAFF
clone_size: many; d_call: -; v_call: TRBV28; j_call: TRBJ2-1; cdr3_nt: TGTGCCAGCAGTTTACTGGGGGAGAGGCCTTACAATGAGCAGTTCTTC; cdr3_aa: CASSLLGERPYNEQFF
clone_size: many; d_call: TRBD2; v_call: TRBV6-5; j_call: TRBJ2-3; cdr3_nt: TGTGCCAGCAGTTCAACCGGGACTAGTGGAGGAAATACGCAGTATTTT; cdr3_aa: CASSSTGTSGGNTQYF
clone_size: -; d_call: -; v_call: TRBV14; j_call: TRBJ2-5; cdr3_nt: TGTGCCAGCAGCCCCTCCGGACTCAGAGAGACCCAGTACTTC; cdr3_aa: CASSPSGLRETQYF
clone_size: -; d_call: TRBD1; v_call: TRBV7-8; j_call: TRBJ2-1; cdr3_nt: TGTGCCAGCAGCCGGTCGACAGGGCCTATAGTTTACAATGAGCAGTTCTTC; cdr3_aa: CASSRSTGPIVYNEQFF
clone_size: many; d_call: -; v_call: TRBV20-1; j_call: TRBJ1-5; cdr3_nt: TGCAGTGCTAGCGACCCCGGTCAGCCCCAGCATTTT; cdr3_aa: CSASDPGQPQHF
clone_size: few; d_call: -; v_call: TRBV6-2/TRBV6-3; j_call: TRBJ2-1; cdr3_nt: TGTGCCAGCAGTTACTCGGGGGGGCGGCGTGAGCAGTTCTTC; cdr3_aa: CASSYSGGRREQFF
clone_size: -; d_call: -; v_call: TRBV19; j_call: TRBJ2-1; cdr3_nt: TGTGCCAGTAGTATGAGGCAAACGTGGGAAGAAGACTACAATGAGCAGTTCTTC; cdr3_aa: CASSMRQTWEEDYNEQFF
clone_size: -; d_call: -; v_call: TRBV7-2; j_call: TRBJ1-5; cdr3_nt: TGTGCCAGCAGCCAGCCGGGGAAACAGCCCCAGCATTTT; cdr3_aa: CASSQPGKQPQHF
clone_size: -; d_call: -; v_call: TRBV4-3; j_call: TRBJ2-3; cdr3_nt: TGCGCCAGCAGCCGACAGAGAGGGGGCACAGATACGCAGTATTTT; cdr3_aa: CASSRQRGGTDTQYF